The 20 T cell receptor beta chains given below trace back to one sample, sequenced in a study of a mutant IDH1 vaccine in newly diagnosed glioma (dated by TCRdb to the early 2020s). No antigen has been identified for these receptors. Libraries were built with the immunoSEQ multiplex PCR assay. The table comes from immuneACCESS by way of TCRdb, which keeps in-frame sequences with V and J called. Part of the clones is missing from these tables; in studies checked, under half for an unresolved V gene and the rest for unknown reasons. The sample profile shows over 30,000 clones; around nine tenths of them were found once. The ten largest clones capture 5% to 6% of the sample. What this sample's time point label stands for: week 47, end of study. Every vaccine dose consisted of 300 ug of a 20-mer mutant IDH1 peptide in Montanide, administered subcutaneously together with topical imiquimod. The source material was PBMCs, sampled from a glioma patient whose treatment included an IDH1 peptide vaccine. These receptors were collected from a woman aged 40 to 50 with glioma.

This clone was observed a few times. The chain recombines TRBV7-6 with TRBJ1-1; D call uncertain. The CDR3 sequence is 13 residues long. Germline CDR1 and CDR2: SGHVS and FNYEAQ. Trimming took 1 base from V and 2 from J, leaving 5 bases between them. The DNA for the CDR3 is TGTGCCAGCAGCTTAGGCCATAACACTGAAGCTTTCTTT. Its translation: CASSLGHNTEAFF.

The rearrangement links TRBV29-1 to TRBJ2-5; 12 bases match TRBD1. Germline loops: CDR1 SQVTM, CDR2 ANQGSEA. This CDR3 region has 17 residues. With 6 bases clipped from V and 4 bases from J, the junction kept 15 bases outside the gene matches. CDR3 sequence: CSVTDPWGQGAGETQYF. Here the CDR3 DNA reads TGCAGCGTGACGGACCCCTGGGGACAGGGGGCCGGAGAGACCCAGTACTTC.

The rearrangement links TRBV27 to TRBJ2-2, with 7 positions matching TRBD1. CDR1 and CDR2 (germline): MNHEY, SMNVEV (reference sequence). CDR3 length: 14 amino acids. J lost 6 bases, V lost 9 bases, and 10 bases had no gene match. The CDR3 here is CASRDRVFAGELFF. The CDR3 DNA reads as TGTGCCAGTCGAGACAGGGTTTTCGCCGGGGAGCTGTTTTTT.

The genes are TRBV25-1 and TRBJ2-7; 7 bases are a match to TRBD1. The CDR3 loop spans 12 amino acids. J lost 3 bases, V lost 10 bases, and 6 bases had no gene match. Per the germline V gene, CDR1 is MGHDK and CDR2 is SYGVNS. The DNA of the CDR3 is TGTGCCACCTCCGGGACAGTCTACGAGCAGTACTTC. This encodes CATSGTVYEQYF.

This clone is a singleton in its sample. The V and J genes are TRBV30 and TRBJ1-4, with 8 nucleotides matching TRBD1. Germline V gene data show CDR1 as GTSNPN and CDR2 as SVGIG (reference sequence). CDR3 length: 18 residues. The trim removed 3 bases at V and 0 bases at J, leaving 12 bases unmatched. The CDR3 region is CAWSLLPGQATTNEKLFF. The CDR3 coding sequence is TGTGCCTGGAGCCTCCTCCCGGGACAGGCCACAACTAATGAAAAACTGTTTTTT.

The gene calls are TRBV29-1 and TRBJ1-1; 9 positions match TRBD1. The CDR3 has 14 residues. Germline CDR1 and CDR2: SQVTM and ANQGSEA. Unmatched junction bases numbered 9, after V lost 6 bases and J lost 4 bases. The CDR3 sequence is CSVERQGGFTEAFF. In DNA form, the CDR3 reads TGCAGCGTAGAGCGACAGGGGGGGTTCACTGAAGCTTTCTTT.

The V and J genes are TRBV7-2 and TRBJ2-7; D unresolved. CDR1 SGHTA and CDR2 FQGNSA come from the germline V gene. The CDR3 sequence is 15 residues long. V shed 2 bases and J shed 2 bases, with 13 bases lying between them. The CDR3 region is CASSLFRTVTYEQYF. The CDR3 DNA is TGTGCCAGCAGCTTATTCCGGACGGTAACCTACGAGCAGTACTTC.

This clone was seen a handful of times. This chain uses TRBV5-1 with TRBJ1-4; 7 nucleotides line up with TRBD1. The trim removed 4 bases at V and 10 bases at J, leaving 13 bases unmatched. CDR1 and CDR2 (germline): SGHRS, YFSETQ. The CDR3 spans 15 residues. The CDR3: CASSLSAGGIGKLFF. Here the CDR3 DNA reads TGCGCCAGCAGCCTGAGCGCAGGGGGAATTGGAAAACTGTTTTTT.

This chain joins TRBV2 and TRBJ1-5; D ambiguous. V was clipped by 5 bases and J by 1 base, with 9 bases between them. The CDR3 extends over 14 amino acids. Per germline, CDR1 SNHLY and CDR2 FYNNEI. The DNA of the CDR3 is TGTGCCAGCAGTCAGTGGGAAAGCAATCAGCCCCAGCATTTT. Encoded protein: CASSQWESNQPQHF.

The chain couples TRBV4-2 to TRBJ2-2, with TRBD2 matching over 11 bases. Germline CDR1 LGHNA, CDR2 YNFKEQ. The J segment lost 5 bases and the V segment lost 4 bases, leaving 9 bases of the junction unmatched. This CDR3 has 17 residues. The CDR3 DNA reads as TGTGCCAGCAGCCCTACACTAGCGGGAGTTGAGACCGGGGAGCTGTTTTTT. It encodes CASSPTLAGVETGELFF.

The chain employs TRBV7-9 and TRBJ2-7; perhaps TRBD2 as D (7 bases). The CDR3 totals 13 residues. V lost 3 bases, J lost 7 bases, and 13 bases lay in between. Germline CDR1 reads SEHNR; CDR2 reads FQNEAQ (reference sequence). DNA of the CDR3: TGTGCCAGCAGCTTCGGGGGGCAGGGTGAGCAGTACTTC. Translation: CASSFGGQGEQYF.

This clone showed up just once. This rearrangement joins TRBV6-6 to TRBJ2-7; TRBD1 is a possible D gene (5 bases). The CDR3 length is 13 residues. Germline CDR1 and CDR2: MNHNY and SVGAGI (reference sequence). V dropped 7 bases and J dropped 5 bases, with 15 bases sitting between them. The CDR3 spells CASMINRNHEQYF. In DNA, the CDR3 is TGTGCCAGCATGATTAACAGGAACCACGAGCAGTACTTC.

This clone was detected only a few times. The V gene is TRBV6-6, the J gene TRBJ1-5, with D perhaps matching TRBD1 (6 bases). The CDR3 has 14 residues. V dropped 7 bases and J dropped 7 bases, with 17 bases sitting between them. Germline V gene sequence: CDR1 MNHNY, CDR2 SVGAGI (reference sequence). The CDR3 loop reads CASTLPGGGQPQHF. For the CDR3, the DNA is TGTGCCAGCACCCTTCCGGGGGGCGGGCAGCCCCAGCATTTT.

V and J are TRBV6-1 and TRBJ2-2, with TRBD2 identical over 8 bases. From germline, CDR1 is MNHNS and CDR2 SASEGT. The length of the CDR3 is 18 residues. After removal of 4 bases from V and 4 bases from J, the junction contained 14 bases not matched to a gene. The CDR3, as DNA: TGTGCCAGCAGTGCCCCGGTCCCATCGGGGGGGTTCACCGGGGAGCTGTTTTTT. Protein product: CASSAPVPSGGFTGELFF.

The chain combines TRBV27 with TRBJ2-1; 7 nucleotides agree with TRBD2. Germline values: CDR1 MNHEY, CDR2 SMNVEV (reference sequence). Trimming cost V 7 bases and J 5 bases; bases outside gene matches: 8. The CDR3 is 14 amino acids. CDR3: CASMWGGRNNEQFF. CDR3 in DNA: TGTGCCAGCATGTGGGGAGGGAGGAACAATGAGCAGTTCTTC.

This chain links TRBV5-1 with TRBJ1-4; 9 bases are a match to TRBD1. The CDR3 totals 14 residues. Germline V gene data show CDR1 as SGHRS and CDR2 as YFSETQ. V dropped 4 bases and J dropped 4; count of bases not matched to a gene: 2. CDR3 protein: CASSLDRGNEKLFF. For the CDR3, the DNA is TGCGCCAGCAGCCTGGACAGGGGTAATGAAAAACTGTTTTTT.

This chain joins TRBV4-1 and TRBJ1-2, with 7 bases aligning to TRBD1. The CDR3 has 15 amino acids. With V trimmed by 0 bases and J by 4 bases, 5 bases remained unmatched. The V gene's germline CDR1 is MGHRA and CDR2 YSYEKL. CDR3 loop: CASSQDFDRAYGYTF. The DNA for the CDR3 is TGCGCCAGCAGCCAAGATTTCGACAGGGCCTATGGCTACACCTTC.

CDR3 region: CASGLLGTDEQFF. The CDR3 nucleotides are TGTGCCAGCGGCTTACTAGGGACGGATGAGCAGTTCTTC. This chain connects TRBV25-1 to TRBJ2-1; D tentatively reads TRBD1 or TRBD2 (5 bases each). This CDR3 contains 13 residues. The V end was cut by 8 bases, the J end by 8 bases, with 16 bases between. Germline CDR1 MGHDK, CDR2 SYGVNS.

The V gene is TRBV4-2, the J gene TRBJ1-4; D unclear. With 0 bases removed from V and 0 bases from J, the gap between germline ends came to 8 bases. Germline assignment: CDR1 LGHNA and CDR2 YNFKEQ. There are 16 residues in the CDR3. The CDR3 spells CASSQDLAATNEKLFF. CDR3 coding DNA: TGTGCCAGCAGCCAAGATCTGGCAGCAACTAATGAAAAACTGTTTTTT.

This clone was detected only a few times. The chain employs TRBV29-1 and TRBJ1-5; D not certain. Trimming took off 4 bases at V and 4 bases at J, with 14 bases between the two ends. The CDR3 covers 14 residues. Germline assignment: CDR1 SQVTM and CDR2 ANQGSEA. As DNA, the CDR3 is TGCAGCGTTGCCACTGCACAGCAAAATCAGCCCCAGCATTTT. Translated: CSVATAQQNQPQHF.